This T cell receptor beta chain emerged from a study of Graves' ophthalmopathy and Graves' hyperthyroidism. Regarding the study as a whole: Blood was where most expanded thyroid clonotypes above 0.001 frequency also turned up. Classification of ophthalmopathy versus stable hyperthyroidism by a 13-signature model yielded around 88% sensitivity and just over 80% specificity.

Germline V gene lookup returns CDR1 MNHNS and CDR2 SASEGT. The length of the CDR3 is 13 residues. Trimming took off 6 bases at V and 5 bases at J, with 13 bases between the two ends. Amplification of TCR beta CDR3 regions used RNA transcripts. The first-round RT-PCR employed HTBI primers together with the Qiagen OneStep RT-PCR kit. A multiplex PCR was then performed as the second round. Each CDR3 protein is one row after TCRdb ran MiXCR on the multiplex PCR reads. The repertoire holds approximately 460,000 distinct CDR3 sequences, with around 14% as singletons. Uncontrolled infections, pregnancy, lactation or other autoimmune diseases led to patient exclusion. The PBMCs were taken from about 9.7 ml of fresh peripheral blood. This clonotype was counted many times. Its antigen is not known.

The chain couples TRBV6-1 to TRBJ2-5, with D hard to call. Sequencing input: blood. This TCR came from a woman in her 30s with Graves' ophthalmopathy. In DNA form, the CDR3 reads TGTGCCAGCAGCAAGGGTTCGCGGGAGACCCAGTACTTC. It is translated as CASSKGSRETQYF.